The table lists the clone carrying this TCR beta chain with a few counts. As yet, its antigen is unknown. The same CDR3 arises from other DNA sequences in this sample as well. The material for each subset, its genomic DNA, was split evenly across several immunoSEQ plates. Clones were sequenced by immunoSEQ multiplex PCR, and TCRdb holds only the in-frame ones, with some missing. The table records about 1 million clones, around 75% of them present only once. This specimen belongs to a study of shared clonotypes between healthy human individuals. The germline V gene has CDR1 SGDLS and CDR2 YYNGEE. Trimming took 1 base from V and 4 from J, leaving 8 bases between them. The CDR3 consists of 13 residues. Overall study results and limits: For sorted subsets, rarefaction showed incomplete sequencing despite large depth. Naive subsets usually exceeded memory subsets in estimated richness. Researchers sampled blood only, noting tissue repertoires likely differ.

The specimen was memory CD4+ T cells sorted from blood. Subset noted: CD45RA-negative fraction. The TCR comes from a young man in good health. The rearrangement links TRBV9 to TRBJ1-1; D is ambiguous. CDR3 region: CASSVLGGTEAFF. The CDR3 nucleotides are TGTGCCAGCAGCGTATTAGGTGGCACTGAAGCTTTCTTT. The full variable domain, rest sourced from reference TRBV9 and TRBJ1-1, is DSGVTQTPKHLITATGQRVTLRCSPRSGDLSVYWYQQSLDQGLQFLIQYYNGEERAKGNILERFSAQQFPDLHSELNLSSLELGDSALYFCASSVLGGTEAFFGQGTRLTVV.